This T cell receptor beta chain is from a study of blood T cell repertoires in COVID-19 (dated by TCRdb to about 2020). About the study as a whole: Samples covering the acute and convalescent phases of COVID-19 were provided by collaborators in the United States, Italy and Spain. The repertoires were released in a freely available public database intended as a resource for research on the immune response to SARS-CoV-2. Sample metadata almost always included a de-identified subject ID, COVID-19 status, age in years and sex. The samples were drawn from two sources: the first 160 participants of the ongoing ImmuneRACE study, and 950 to 1,500 subjects contributed by 6 global collaborators. Deeply sampled blood TCRbeta repertoires from subjects exposed to, actively infected with, or recovered from COVID-19 were included in the dataset. HLA class I and class II types, where available, came from metadata supplied by the sample provider rather than from assay-based typing. The material from the prospective study consisted of cDNA or gDNA derived from T cells, B-cell-depleted T cells, or PBMCs.

The CDR3 sequence holds 12 residues, the cysteine and phenylalanine included. Only the CDR3 part of the read is kept: 36 bases, read in frame from the first base. As encoded in the germline V gene, CDR1 is MGHRA while CDR2 is YSYEKL. The V and J ends are trimmed by 8 bases and 5 bases, leaving 10 bases between them. About this clone: Its recognized antigen is unknown. No base qualities exist here, and no much larger clone lies one base off it.

The immunoSEQ Assay, a bias-controlled multiplex PCR, was used to amplify TCRbeta CDR3 regions from genomic DNA. Turning to the authors' computational methods: Nucleated cell counts per sample were estimated from amplification of reference gene primers within the assay. To quantify the absolute abundance of each unique TCRbeta CDR3 rearrangement, sequence reads were collapsed and filtered. For each sample, productive Simpson clonality was calculated as the square root of Simpson's diversity index across productive rearrangements. TCRdb mirrors the immuneACCESS table, restricted to in-frame sequences. Some clones are absent from its copies; in checked studies, under half trace to an unresolved V gene, and the reason for the others is unknown. That table is the source of V, J and clone size, and D and trimming were worked out from the DNA. The sample table shows 70,000 to 85,000 clones, and around 88% are seen once. Over 35% of the sample goes to the ten largest clones.

The collaborating institutions used their own protocols to collect whole blood in K2EDTA tubes. For TCRbeta analysis, collaborator samples were shipped as frozen whole blood, as isolated PBMCs, or as DNA extracted from either sample type. Broader findings and caveats from the paper: Clinical and demographic metadata were provided uncurated, with the amount varying by source and participant.

The V and J segments used are TRBV4-1 and TRBJ2-4; 6 matching bases give a weak D call of TRBD1. The specimen sequenced was peripheral blood. This clonotype was obtained from a man at least 80 years old with active or convalescent COVID-19. The DNA sequence is given as TGCGCCAGCGCCGGACAGCAAAACATTCAGTACTTC. It specifies CASAGQQNIQYF.